The source of this TCR beta chain is a study of shared clonotypes between healthy human individuals. Study-wide context: There were three CD4 naive, three CD4 memory, two CD8 naive and one CD8 memory plates per donor. Study-wide results and caveats: Relative to clonotypes present in all four donors, those not shared had lower generation probabilities.

This clone was recorded only once. The antigen is unknown. Produced via immunoSEQ multiplex PCR; TCRdb's table is partial and in-frame only. The data hold 950,000 to 1,100,000 clones, with about 75% observed a single time. Sequenced material: memory CD4+ T cells sorted from blood. Described subset: CD45RA-negative fraction. This clonotype was sampled from a man aged 18 to 35 in good health.

CDR3 nucleotides: TGTGCCAGCAGCTCGGATAGCGGGGGCTCCTACGAGCAGTACTTC. This translates into CASSSDSGGSYEQYF. The chain employs TRBV11-2 and TRBJ2-7, with 9 bases lining up with TRBD2. The CDR3 consists of 15 residues. Unmatched junction bases numbered 4, after V lost 4 bases and J lost 0 bases. The germline gives CDR1 SGHAT, CDR2 FQNNGV.